The entry below describes one T cell receptor (beta chain). Its antigen is currently unknown. V shed 4 bases, J shed 4 bases, and the junction held 9 bases outside the gene matches. There are 15 residues in the CDR3. The germline V gene encodes CDR1 SGHNT and CDR2 YYREEE (reference sequence). Clones were read by immunoSEQ multiplex PCR, and TCRdb kept only the in-frame ones, dropping some. This table has around 310,000 clones, roughly 85% appearing once. The data were taken from a study of cytotoxic CD8 clonotypes in ibrutinib-treated CLL. Overall study: After a median roughly 12 months on treatment (6 to 36), response samples were drawn. Study results and caveats: Age-matched healthy donor levels were exceeded by baseline clonality, which tracked circulating CD8+ T-cell counts. Before falling back toward baseline at progression, clonality had risen at the time of ibrutinib response.

This sequence joins TRBV5-4 and TRBJ1-2; the match to TRBD1 covers 8 bases. The sequencing used PBMCs, collected before ibrutinib treatment. This TCR came from a human donor with chronic lymphocytic leukemia. The CDR3 nucleotides are TGTGCCAGCAGCCTGGACAGGGCGGGTCGCTATGGCTACACCTTC. Its protein product is CASSLDRAGRYGYTF.